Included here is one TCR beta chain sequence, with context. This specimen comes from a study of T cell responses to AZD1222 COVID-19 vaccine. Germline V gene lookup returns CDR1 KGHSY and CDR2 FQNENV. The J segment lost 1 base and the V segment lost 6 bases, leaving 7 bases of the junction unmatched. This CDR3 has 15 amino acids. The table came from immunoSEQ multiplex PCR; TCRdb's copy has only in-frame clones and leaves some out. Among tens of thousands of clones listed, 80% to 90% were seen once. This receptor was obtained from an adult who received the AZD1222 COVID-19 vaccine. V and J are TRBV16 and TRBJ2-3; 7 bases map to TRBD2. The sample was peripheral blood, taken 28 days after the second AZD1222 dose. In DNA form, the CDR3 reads TGTGCCAGCAGTCGAGCGGGACGTGGCACAGATACGCAGTATTTT. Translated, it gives CASSRAGRGTDTQYF.